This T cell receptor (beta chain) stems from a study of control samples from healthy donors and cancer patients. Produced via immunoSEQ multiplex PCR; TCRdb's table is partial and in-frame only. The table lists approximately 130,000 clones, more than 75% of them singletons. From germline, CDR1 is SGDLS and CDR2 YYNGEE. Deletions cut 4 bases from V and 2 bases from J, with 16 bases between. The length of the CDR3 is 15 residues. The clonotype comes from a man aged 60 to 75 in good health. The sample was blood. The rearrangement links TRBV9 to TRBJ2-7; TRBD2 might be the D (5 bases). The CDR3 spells CASSPRGEVTYEQYF. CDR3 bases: TGTGCCAGCAGCCCCCGGGGAGAAGTAACCTACGAGCAGTACTTC.